The 18 T cell receptor delta chains given below trace back to one sample, sequenced in a study of γδ T cells in repeated Plasmodium falciparum infection. Bulk repertoires came from Vgamma9/Vdelta2+ or Vdelta2-negative gammadelta T cells flow-sorted from PBMC. TCRdb re-called the multiplex PCR reads via CATT. The sample contains 50,000 to 55,000 delta-chain clones, 1.9% of which appear only once. Sequencing used gamma-delta T cells from blood. All receptors come from a pool of human donors (malaria-infected and uninfected, not separated).

About this clone itself: TCRdb's protein for this DNA is that of a much larger clone and differs from the translation at residue 8, likely a read error; the protein shown is the DNA translation. The rearrangement joins TRDV1 to TRDJ1; maybe TRDD2 (6 bases). The J gene, left out of TCRdb, was set here by checking the DNA against germline. Trimming took off 3 bases at V and 3 bases at J, with 8 bases between the two ends. The germline CDR1 and CDR2 sequences are TSWWSYY and QGS. The length of the CDR3 is 13 residues. The CDR3 DNA follows: TGTGCTCTTGGGGACCCTTCCGCCGATAAACTCATCTTT. It yields the protein CALGDPSADKLIF.

This clone appeared a few times. Translating this DNA gives a protein that differs at residue 17 from the TCRdb one, which belongs to a much larger clone; a read error is likely, and the protein shown is this translation. The V and J genes are TRDV1 and TRDJ3, with 9 bases fitting TRDD3. Since TCRdb gives no J gene, matching the DNA to germline was used here to assign it. Germline assignment: CDR1 TSWWSYY and CDR2 QGS. Germline trimming cut 0 bases from V and 0 bases from J; bases unmatched to any gene: 24. The length of the CDR3 is 26 residues. The CDR3 here is CALGELNPPTLEVWGINSWDTRQMFF. CDR3 sequence (DNA): TGTGCTCTTGGGGAACTCAACCCCCCTACGTTGGAAGTCTGGGGGATTAACTCCTGGGACACCCGACAGATGTTTTTC.

This clone was observed many times. TCRdb's protein, taken from a much larger clone, differs from this DNA's translation at residue 12, likely owing to a read error; the protein displayed comes from the DNA. The chain has TRDV2 and TRDJ1; D possibly corresponds to TRDD3 (6 bases). No J gene was available from TCRdb, and it was assigned here by a germline match of the DNA. In germline, CDR1 is GEAIGNYY, CDR2 EKD. This CDR3 has 15 amino acids. The CDR3 region has the DNA TGTGCCTGTGACCCCCTGGGGAGCGGACGCGATGAACTCATCTTT. It encodes CACDPLGSGRDELIF.

This clone was counted only a few times. The protein that TCRdb holds for this DNA derives from a much larger clone and differs from the translated DNA at residue 17, which likely indicates a read error; the protein shown here is translated from the DNA. The chain couples TRDV1 to TRDJ1; maybe TRDD3 (6 bases). The J gene was not available in TCRdb and was assigned here by matching the DNA to germline segments. CDR3 length equals 20 residues. Between the trimmed V and J ends, which lost 1 base and 9 bases, there was a span of 33 bases. Germline assignment: CDR1 TSWWSYY and CDR2 QGS. The CDR3 sequence is CALGEPNLLTGIRGTTELIF. For the CDR3, the DNA is TGTGCTCTTGGGGAACCAAACCTACTCACGGGTATTCGGGGGACGACAGAACTCATCTTT.

On this clone: Translating this DNA gives a protein that differs at residue 8 from the TCRdb one, which belongs to a much larger clone; a read error is likely, and the protein shown is this translation. The genes are TRDV2 and TRDJ1; 7 bases map to TRDD3. Germline matching of the DNA provided the J gene here, since TCRdb leaves it blank. CDR3 length equals 15 residues. V lost 3 bases to trimming and J lost 5 bases; unmatched junction nucleotides: 11. CDR1 is GEAIGNYY, CDR2 EKD, per germline. CDR3 amino acids: CACDPLGGTADKLIF. DNA for the CDR3: TGTGCCTGTGACCCCCTGGGGGGTACAGCGGATAAACTCATCTTT.

This clone is medium-sized within its sample. Other DNA sequences in this specimen translate into the identical CDR3. The chain is built from TRDV2 and TRDJ1, with D hard to call. There are 17 residues in the CDR3. V gave up 0 bases and J gave up 0 bases, with 16 bases separating them. CDR1 is GEAIGNYY and CDR2 is EKD in the germline V gene. The CDR3 DNA reads as TGTGCCTGTGACACCGTCGATAAAGGTACACACACCGATAAACTCATCTTT. Protein: CACDTVDKGTHTDKLIF.

This clone was found many times. TCRdb's entry gives the protein of a much larger clone, which mismatches this DNA's translation at residue 15, likely from a read error; the protein reported here is translated from the DNA. The chain uses TRDV2 and TRDJ1, with TRDD3 matching over 11 bases. The J gene comes from matching the DNA to germline here; TCRdb lacks it. CDR1 is GEAIGNYY and CDR2 is EKD in the germline V gene. Trimming at V came to 0 bases and at J to 3 bases, leaving 17 bases not matched to a gene. The CDR3 totals 20 residues. Here the CDR3 reads CACDTVGGGYGEPYADKLIF. The CDR3 DNA follows: TGTGCCTGTGACACCGTTGGTGGGGGATACGGGGAACCGTACGCCGATAAACTCATCTTT.

This clone has more than one count but fewer than ten. Since a far larger clone is one base different, this is likely a read error. Other DNA sequences within the sample encode an identical CDR3. The rearrangement links TRDV2 to TRDJ1; 7 nucleotides line up with TRDD3. Germline matching of the DNA provided the J gene here, since TCRdb leaves it blank. The CDR3 covers 21 residues. Trimming removed 7 bases from V and 0 bases from J; junction bases left unmatched: 28. CDR1 GEAIGNYY and CDR2 EKD come from the germline V gene. CDR3 sequence: CACDRLRFTGDPIAYTDKLIF. In DNA, the CDR3 is TGTGCCTGCGACCGCTTAAGGTTTACTGGGGACCCCATAGCGTACACCGATAAACTCATCTTT.

There are a few counts of this clone. A read error likely explains why the TCRdb protein, taken from a much larger clone, differs from this DNA's translation at residue 6; the protein shown is translated from the DNA. This chain connects TRDV1 to TRDJ1; unclear D gene. The J gene is not listed in TCRdb, so it was assigned here from a DNA match to germline. The CDR3 sequence is 13 residues long. Trimming pared 4 bases from V and 4 bases from J, leaving 10 bases between. In germline, CDR1 is TSWWSYY, CDR2 QGS. Written as DNA, the CDR3 is TGTGCTCTTGGGGCACCGCCCCACGATAAACTCATCTTT. Residues: CALGAPPHDKLIF.

At least ten counts were recorded for this clone. With a much larger clone just one base away, this may be a read error. The same CDR3 also results from other DNA sequences found in this sample. V and J are TRDV3 and TRDJ1; TRDD3 matches at 9 bases. Germline CDR1 TVYSNPD, CDR2 GDNSRS (reference sequence). The CDR3 spans 22 residues. This CDR3 is CALPRGPSGLGIRVWYTDKLIF. The CDR3, as DNA: TGTGCCCTCCCGCGGGGACCTTCCGGTTTGGGGATACGCGTTTGGTACACCGACAAACTCATCTTT. The full variable domain, its missing parts supplied by reference TRDV3 and TRDJ1, is CDKVTQSSPDQTVASGSEVVLLCTYDTVYSNPDLFWYRIRPDYSFQFVFYGDNSRSEGADFTQGRFSVKHILTQKAFHLVISPVRTEDSATYYCALPRGPSGLGIRVWYTDKLIFGKGTRVTVEP.

This clone turned up a few times. Translating this DNA gives a protein that differs at residue 16 from the TCRdb one, which belongs to a much larger clone; a read error is likely, and the protein shown is this translation. J is TRDJ1 and V is TRAV38-2/DV8, with a tentative D call TRDD3 (6 bases). No J segment appears in TCRdb, so it was assigned here by matching the sequence to germline. Germline assignment: CDR1 TSESDYY and CDR2 QEAYKQQN. The CDR3 loop spans 22 amino acids. In nucleotides, the CDR3 is TGTGCTTATAGAAGCGGTTACGTTCGGGGTGGGGGCCACCTACGGCACACCGATAAACTCATCTTT. It is translated as CAYRSGYVRGGGHLRHTDKLIF.

Notes on this clone: TCRdb attributes to this sequence the protein of a much larger clone, which differs from the DNA translation at residue 4; a read error is likely, and the protein displayed is translated from the DNA. This chain links TRDV1 with TRDJ1, with 12 bases fitting TRDD3. The junction had 24 bases not matched to a gene; V was cut back by 8 bases and J by 2 bases. Germline V gene sequence: CDR1 TSWWSYY, CDR2 QGS. The CDR3 sequence is 21 residues long. The CDR3 sequence is CALRHIQPYWGIQGMTDKLIF. For the CDR3, the DNA is TGTGCTCTTAGGCATATCCAGCCCTACTGGGGGATACAGGGTATGACCGATAAACTCATCTTT.

This clone was seen many times. TCRdb lists the protein of a much larger clone for this DNA, which differs at residue 14, so this is likely a read error; the protein given here is translated from the DNA itself. The rearrangement uses TRDV2 and TRDJ1, with TRDD3 matching over 9 bases. Germline lookup yields CDR1 GEAIGNYY and CDR2 EKD. CDR3 length equals 18 residues. The CDR3 region has the DNA TGTGCCTGTGACACCGTGGGAGTGCTGGGGGATGGGACCGGTAAACTCATCTTT. Residues: CACDTVGVLGDGTGKLIF.

This clone appeared a few times. TCRdb has a much larger clone's protein, which differs at residue 3 from the translation of this DNA, likely because of a read error; what is shown is the protein translated from the DNA. The chain combines TRAV38-2/DV8 with TRDJ1; D may be TRDD2 (6 bases). The J gene, missing from TCRdb, was assigned here through DNA to germline matching. The CDR3 covers 17 residues. CDR1 is TSESDYY, CDR2 QEAYKQQN, per germline. Trimming cost V 9 bases and J 4 bases, with 28 bases left between them. CDR3 DNA sequence: TGTGCTTGTGGAACTCCTACGAGCCTGGGAGGGGGCGATAAACTCATCTTT. As protein: CACGTPTSLGGGDKLIF.

A few counts support this clone. A far more abundant clone sits one base away, making this likely a read error. Other DNA sequences in the sample encode the same CDR3. J gene calling gave no result, while the V gene is TRDV2. The germline V gene encodes CDR1 GEAIGNYY and CDR2 EKD. This CDR3 contains 14 residues. CDR3 loop: CACDSLLNTDKLIF. CDR3 nucleotide sequence: TGTGCCTGTGACAGCCTTCTGAACACCGATAAACTTATCTTT.

Details on this clone: The likely explanation is a read error, given a far larger clone one base away. This CDR3 is also generated by other DNA sequences in the sample. No J gene was called, and the V gene is TRDV3; TRDD3, the table's D call, was not compared with the DNA. Germline V gene lookup returns CDR1 TVYSNPD and CDR2 GDNSRS (reference sequence). The CDR3 consists of 25 residues. CDR3 loop: CAFRIVTTSFSYWGIRVKNTDKLIF. In DNA form, the CDR3 reads TGTGCCTTTAGGATTGTTACTACTTCCTTTTCGTACTGGGGGATACGCGTTAAGAATACCGATAAACTCATTTTT.

This clone was seen repeatedly, ten times or more. The chain recombines TRDV1 with TRDJ1; 8 positions agree with TRDD2. The J gene is not listed in TCRdb, so it was assigned here from a DNA match to germline. The V gene's germline CDR1 is TSWWSYY and CDR2 QGS. V gave up 3 bases and J gave up 6 bases; unmatched junction bases: 27. The CDR3 loop spans 21 amino acids. CDR3 sequence (DNA): TGTGCTCTTGGGGAGGCTAACTTCCTACTTACCTCTGGGCGACGCGGGAATAAACTCATCTTT. This translates into CALGEANFLLTSGRRGNKLIF.

Many counts were recorded for this clone. One base separates it from a far larger clone, so it is likely a read error. Different DNA sequences within this sample yield the same CDR3. The V gene is given as TRDV2, and no J gene call is available; TRDD3, the table's D call, was not compared with the DNA. There are 17 residues in the CDR3. Germline-derived CDR1 and CDR2 are GEAIGNYY and EKD. CDR3 region: CACDGYWGAWDTRQMFF. Written as DNA, the CDR3 is TGTGCCTGTGACGGGTACTGGGGAGCCTGGGACACCCGACAGATGTTCTTC.